This T cell receptor beta chain was sequenced during a study of blood T cell repertoires in COVID-19. Overall study context: The origin of the acute and convalescent COVID-19 samples was the United States, Italy and Spain.

Before being deemed recovered, Cohort 3 donors had two negative PCRs, clearance, or symptom resolution. This clone turned up a few times. The CDR3 spans 13 residues. Germline CDR1 and CDR2: KGHDR and SFDVKD. Trimming at V came to 8 bases and at J to 8 bases, leaving 7 bases not matched to a gene. Profiled with immunoSEQ multiplex PCR; TCRdb holds only in-frame clones, not every one. The sample has 320,000 or so clones, approximately 88% seen once. The receptor was isolated from a man aged 55 to 70 who had recovered from COVID-19. The specimen sequenced was PBMCs or T cells enriched from blood (not recorded which). This chain joins TRBV24-1 and TRBJ2-1; TRBD2 aligns across 8 bases. The chain's CDR3 is CATNLREGDEQFF. In DNA form, the CDR3 reads TGTGCCACCAACCTCCGGGAGGGGGATGAGCAGTTCTTC.